This T cell receptor (beta chain) was obtained from a study of human T cells and chemical hapten exposure. Study context: Across samples, TCR yields varied, mostly owing to small differences in pooled library volumes.

There are a few counts of this clonotype. No antigen is known for it. Indicated time point: healthy volunteer bleed at 2 weeks. Whole blood, unfractionated, served as the material for total RNA extraction. CDR1 and CDR2 (germline): SGHDN, FVKESK. The junction had 8 bases not matched to a gene; V was cut back by 4 bases and J by 5 bases. This CDR3 has 15 amino acids. Points from the study as a whole: The study found that DPC sensitization did not change TCRs above 1 in 1000 frequency.

Each cDNA molecule in the library carried unique molecular identifiers. Authors' data handling: Approximately 99,000 TCRs per sample was the median, with a range of about 20,000 to 690,600. TCRdb processed the RACE reads anew with MiXCR; each CDR3 protein has one entry. The V and J calls shown here were made by TCRdb, not taken from the authors' results. Among more than 70,000 distinct CDR3 sequences listed, approximately 10% were seen once. The material sequenced was whole blood. The receptor's source is a female donor in good health. Some clones in this sample may be carry-over from other donors' samples. The chain joins TRBV14 to TRBJ2-7; 10 bases are a match to TRBD2. CDR3 sequence (DNA): TGTGCCAGCAGCCGCTACGGGACTAGCGTGAACGAGCAGTACTTC. Translating gives CASSRYGTSVNEQYF.